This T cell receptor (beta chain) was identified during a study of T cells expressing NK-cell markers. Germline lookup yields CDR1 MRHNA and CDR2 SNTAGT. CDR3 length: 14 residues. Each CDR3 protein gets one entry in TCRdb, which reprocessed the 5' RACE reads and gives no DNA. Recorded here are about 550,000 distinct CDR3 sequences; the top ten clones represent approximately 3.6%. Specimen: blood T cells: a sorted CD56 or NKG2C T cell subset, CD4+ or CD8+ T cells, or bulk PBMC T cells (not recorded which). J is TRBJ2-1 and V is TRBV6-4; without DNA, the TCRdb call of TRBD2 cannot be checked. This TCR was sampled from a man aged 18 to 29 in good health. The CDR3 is CASSDGTSGNEQFF.